One sample yielded the 30 T cell receptor beta chains listed below, sequenced in a study of T cell changes during pregnancy in multiple sclerosis. Method: immunoSEQ multiplex PCR; TCRdb's copy keeps in-frame clones and lacks some. The sample lists more than 30,000 clones, 80% to 95% occurring once. The sequenced sample consisted of PBMCs (not recorded whether the cells were cultured). These receptors originate from a female donor with multiple sclerosis, enrolled in a pregnancy study.

V and J are TRBV25-1 and TRBJ2-2; maybe TRBD2 (5 bases). V was shortened by 3 bases and J by 7 bases, with 12 bases between the two germline ends. The CDR3 extends over 14 amino acids. Germline CDR1 and CDR2: MGHDK and SYGVNS. CDR3 in amino acids: CASSDPLLGGELFF. CDR3 nucleotides: TGTGCCAGCAGTGATCCCTTACTAGGCGGGGAGCTGTTTTTT. The complete variable domain, with remaining parts taken from reference TRBV25-1 and TRBJ2-2, reads EADIYQTPRYLVIGTGKKITLECSQTMGHDKMYWYQQDPGMELHLIHYSYGVNSTEKGDLSSESTVSRIRTEHFPLTLESARPSHTSQYLCASSDPLLGGELFFGEGSRLTVL.

The chain uses TRBV11-1 and TRBJ1-1; 7 bases align to TRBD1. V lost 3 bases, J lost 3 bases, and 1 base stayed unmatched. The CDR3 spans 13 residues. In germline, CDR1 is SGHAT, CDR2 FQDESV (reference sequence). Written as DNA, the CDR3 is TGTGCCAGCAGCTTTGACAGGGACACTGAAGCTTTCTTT. It specifies CASSFDRDTEAFF.

This chain connects TRBV4-1 to TRBJ1-4, with 8 nucleotides matching TRBD1. After removal of 1 base from V and 9 bases from J, the junction contained 7 bases not matched to a gene. CDR1 is MGHRA and CDR2 is YSYEKL in the germline V gene. The CDR3 is 15 amino acids. In nucleotides, the CDR3 is TGCGCCAGCAGCCAAGTTACCCGGGACAGGAAAAAACTGTTTTTT. As protein: CASSQVTRDRKKLFF.

The gene calls are TRBV7-9 and TRBJ2-1; D gene uncertain. In germline, CDR1 is SEHNR, CDR2 FQNEAQ (reference sequence). V was cut by 3 bases and J by 8 bases, with 11 bases left in between. This CDR3 spans 13 amino acids. CDR3 amino acids: CASSFGDFYEQFF. The DNA of the CDR3 is TGTGCCAGCAGCTTTGGTGACTTTTATGAGCAGTTCTTC.

This clone was seen a handful of times. The CDR3 here is CASSEGTGDTGELFF. In DNA form, the CDR3 reads TGTGCCAGCAGTGAAGGGACAGGGGACACCGGGGAGCTGTTTTTT. The rearrangement joins TRBV6-1 to TRBJ2-2; 9 bases fit TRBD1. Germline CDR1 is MNHNS and CDR2 is SASEGT. This CDR3 has 15 amino acids. After removal of 1 base from V and 3 bases from J, the junction contained 0 bases not matched to a gene.

V and J are TRBV11-1 and TRBJ2-7; D unresolved. Deletions cut 3 bases from V and 1 base from J, with 7 bases between. CDR1 and CDR2 from the germline V gene are SGHAT and FQDESV (reference sequence). This CDR3 has 13 residues. DNA for the CDR3: TGTGCCAGCAGCTTCCTTAGTTCCTACGAGCAGTACTTC. It codes for CASSFLSSYEQYF. Full variable domain (outside the CDR3, taken from reference TRBV11-1 and TRBJ2-7): EAEVAQSPRYKITEKSQAVAFWCDPISGHATLYWYRQILGQGPELLVQFQDESVVDDSQLPKDRFSAERLKGVDSTLKIQPAELGDSAMYLCASSFLSSYEQYFGPGTRLTVT.

This clone occurred a few times. The chain uses TRBV2 and TRBJ1-2, with D hard to call. CDR1 is SNHLY and CDR2 is FYNNEI in the germline V gene. This CDR3 is built from 14 residues. V lost 1 base, J lost 2 bases, and 8 bases lay in between. The CDR3 loop reads CASSEGYGNYGYTF. The CDR3 DNA is TGTGCCAGCAGTGAAGGATATGGGAACTATGGCTACACCTTC.

This sequence joins TRBV7-2 and TRBJ2-3, with TRBD1 matching over 7 bases. The trim removed 4 bases at V and 2 bases at J, leaving 3 bases unmatched. The CDR3 spans 14 residues. Per germline, CDR1 SGHTA and CDR2 FQGNSA. CDR3: CASSSRGSTDTQYF. CDR3 in DNA: TGTGCCAGCAGCTCCAGGGGGTCCACAGATACGCAGTATTTT.

V usage is TRBV10-3 and J usage is TRBJ2-1; 7 bases map to TRBD1. CDR3 length: 14 amino acids. The J segment lost 1 base and the V segment lost 10 bases, leaving 7 bases of the junction unmatched. Germline CDR1 is ENHRY and CDR2 is SYGVKD. The chain's CDR3 is CATQTGISYNEQFF. CDR3 coding DNA: TGTGCCACCCAGACAGGGATATCCTACAATGAGCAGTTCTTC.

The chain joins TRBV10-3 to TRBJ2-3; D assignment may be TRBD1 or TRBD2 (5 bases each). Germline CDR1 reads ENHRY; CDR2 reads SYGVKD. The CDR3 extends over 16 amino acids. Between the trimmed V and J ends, which lost 3 bases and 0 bases, there was a span of 13 bases. CDR3 bases: TGTGCCATCAGTGATTGGGGACGGCCTAGCACAGATACGCAGTATTTT. Translated, it gives CAISDWGRPSTDTQYF.

The chain has TRBV19 and TRBJ1-1; D unclear. V lost 5 bases and J 5 bases, leaving 15 bases between the germline ends. This CDR3 is 14 amino acids long. In germline, CDR1 is LNHDA, CDR2 SQIVND (reference sequence). CDR3: CASSVQPGETEAFF. As DNA, the CDR3 is TGTGCCAGTAGTGTTCAGCCCGGGGAGACTGAAGCTTTCTTT.

The chain employs TRBV5-5 and TRBJ2-7; D unclear. Germline values: CDR1 SGHKS, CDR2 YYEKEE (reference sequence). CDR3 length: 12 residues. Trimming left V 0 bases short and J 5 bases short, with 6 bases between. CDR3 nucleotides: TGTGCCAGCAGCTTGGCGGCCGACGAGCAGTACTTC. This gives the protein CASSLAADEQYF.

The chain is built from TRBV7-2 and TRBJ1-3; no reliable D call. Trimming removed 2 bases from V and 4 bases from J, with 6 bases in between. CDR3 length equals 13 residues. Germline V gene sequence: CDR1 SGHTA, CDR2 FQGNSA. The CDR3 coding sequence is TGTGCCAGCAGCTTAAACAACGGAAACACCATATATTTT. It yields the protein CASSLNNGNTIYF.

The V gene is TRBV6-6, the J gene TRBJ2-5, with 8 nucleotides matching TRBD2. Germline V gives CDR1 MNHNY, CDR2 SVGAGI (reference sequence). V lost 8 bases and J lost 5; bases outside the gene matches: 13. The CDR3 length is 15 residues. The CDR3: CASGGEAGVGETQYF. The DNA of the CDR3 is TGTGCCAGCGGGGGGGAAGCGGGAGTAGGGGAGACCCAGTACTTC.

J is TRBJ2-3 and V is TRBV4-2, with D tentatively TRBD1 or TRBD2 (6 bases each). The CDR3 spans 18 residues. The ends were cut back, 0 bases at V and 1 base at J, with 17 bases in the middle. Germline V gene lookup returns CDR1 LGHNA and CDR2 YNFKEQ. CDR3 region: CASSQDNYREVGTDTQYF. CDR3 bases: TGTGCCAGCAGCCAAGATAACTACAGGGAGGTAGGCACAGATACGCAGTATTTT.

This chain connects TRBV5-6 to TRBJ1-5; 10 bases are a match to TRBD1. The germline gives CDR1 SGHDT, CDR2 YYEEEE. V shed 4 bases, J shed 5 bases, and the junction held 3 bases outside the gene matches. This CDR3 is built from 14 residues. The CDR3 bases are TGTGCCAGCAGCCGGACAGGGGGGTATCAGCCCCAGCATTTT. It translates to CASSRTGGYQPQHF.

The gene calls are TRBV5-4 and TRBJ2-1; D perhaps matches TRBD1 (6 bases). This CDR3 is 13 amino acids long. V lost 1 base and J 6 bases, leaving 8 bases between the germline ends. Germline V lookup: CDR1 SGHNT, CDR2 YYREEE (reference sequence). The CDR3 sequence: CASSLTGSNEQFF. CDR3 nucleotide sequence: TGTGCCAGCAGCTTGACAGGGTCCAATGAGCAGTTCTTC. Full variable domain (remainder filled in from reference TRBV5-4 and TRBJ2-1): ETGVTQSPTHLIKTRGQQVTLRCSSQSGHNTVSWYQQALGQGPQFIFQYYREEENGRGNFPPRFSGLQFPNYSSELNVNALELDDSALYLCASSLTGSNEQFFGPGTRLTVL.

The rearrangement uses TRBV11-3 and TRBJ2-7; 7 bases align to TRBD1. This CDR3 comprises 15 residues. Germline trimming cut 5 bases from V and 4 bases from J; bases unmatched to any gene: 11. Per germline, CDR1 SGHNT and CDR2 YENEEA. In DNA form, the CDR3 reads TGTGCCAGCAGCCCCGGACCCCAGGGGGTTTACGAGCAGTACTTC. It yields the protein CASSPGPQGVYEQYF.

This chain joins TRBV28 and TRBJ2-1; possibly TRBD2 for D (5 bases). The V end lost 3 bases, the J end lost 3 bases, and 21 bases lay between the germline ends. CDR3 length: 18 residues. Looked up from germline, CDR1 is MDHEN and CDR2 is SYDVKM. The CDR3 loop reads CASSFYPRTPPLYNEQFF. The CDR3 region has the DNA TGTGCCAGCAGTTTCTACCCTCGGACTCCCCCCCTCTACAATGAGCAGTTCTTC.

The V call is TRBV19, the J call TRBJ1-2; no clear D. Germline CDR1 is LNHDA and CDR2 is SQIVND (reference sequence). The CDR3 covers 13 residues. Trimming shortened V by 3 bases and J by 8 bases, and 13 bases separated the two germline ends. This CDR3 is CASSMSKFLGYTF. In DNA, the CDR3 is TGTGCCAGTAGTATGTCGAAGTTCTTGGGCTACACCTTC.

V gene TRBV4-2 combines with J gene TRBJ2-1, with 13 positions matching TRBD2. V shed 0 bases and J 9 bases; nucleotides not matched to a gene: 5. Germline values: CDR1 LGHNA, CDR2 YNFKEQ. The CDR3 has 16 amino acids. The DNA of the CDR3 is TGTGCCAGCAGCCAAGATCGCACTAGCGGGAGGGTTGAGCAGTTCTTC. Translated: CASSQDRTSGRVEQFF.

V is TRBV4-1 and J is TRBJ1-2, with D uncertain. CDR3 length equals 15 residues. Between the trimmed V and J ends, which lost 4 bases and 3 bases, there was a span of 15 bases. CDR1 is MGHRA, CDR2 YSYEKL, per germline. This chain's CDR3 is CASSLSPSDDYGYTF. In nucleotides, the CDR3 is TGCGCCAGCAGCCTGTCGCCGAGTGACGACTATGGCTACACCTTC.

The chain links TRBV18 to TRBJ2-5; the match to TRBD1 covers 7 bases. The germline V gene encodes CDR1 KGHSH and CDR2 LQKENI. With 3 bases clipped from V and 2 bases from J, the junction kept 0 bases outside the gene matches. CDR3 length equals 13 residues. The CDR3 loop reads CASSPGQQETQYF. The CDR3 coding sequence is TGTGCCAGCTCACCGGGACAGCAAGAGACCCAGTACTTC.

Turning to this clone: One end of the junction fails to match germline, which may point to a read error. Other DNA sequences in the same sample also yield this CDR3. CDR3 residues: CASSDRGETQYF. The CDR3 bases are TGCGCCAGCAGTGACAGGGGAGAGACCCAGTACTTC. The V gene is TRBV25-1, the J gene TRBJ2-5; 8 bases map to TRBD1. The V gene's germline CDR1 is MGHDK and CDR2 SYGVNS. The CDR3 is made up of 12 amino acids.

CDR3 nucleotides: TGTGCCAGCAGCCCCAGTCCCAGCACTGGAAACACCATATATTTT. Translating gives CASSPSPSTGNTIYF. V usage is TRBV9 and J usage is TRBJ1-3; unclear D gene. The CDR3 extends over 15 amino acids. V lost 4 bases, J lost 2 bases, and 13 bases lay in between. Germline loops: CDR1 SGDLS, CDR2 YYNGEE.

The rearrangement links TRBV5-1 to TRBJ2-5; D is undetermined. The CDR3 runs 13 residues. Between the trimmed V and J ends, which lost 4 bases and 5 bases, there was a span of 12 bases. Germline values: CDR1 SGHRS, CDR2 YFSETQ. The CDR3 DNA follows: TGCGCCAGCAGCCTAGGAGACGCTGAGACCCAGTACTTC. Protein product: CASSLGDAETQYF.

The CDR3 sequence: CASSPRIRQGDQETQYF. CDR3 nucleotide sequence: TGTGCCAGCAGCCCCCGTATCCGTCAGGGGGACCAAGAGACCCAGTACTTC. The J gene is TRBJ2-5, the V gene TRBV11-2; 7 bases line up with TRBD1. The ends lost 5 bases at V and 0 bases at J; junction bases unmatched: 12. This CDR3 region has 17 residues. CDR1 and CDR2 from the germline V gene are SGHAT and FQNNGV.

The chain recombines TRBV7-6 with TRBJ2-5, with D perhaps matching TRBD2 (6 bases). Germline-derived CDR1 and CDR2 are SGHVS and FNYEAQ. CDR3 length: 14 amino acids. Trimming left V 6 bases short and J 5 bases short, with 16 bases between. CDR3 protein: CASSPSGSWETQYF. The DNA for the CDR3 is TGTGCCAGCAGTCCTTCCGGGAGCTGGGAGACCCAGTACTTC.

This chain uses TRBV11-2 with TRBJ2-1; no firm D call. The ends were cut back, 3 bases at V and 14 bases at J, with 11 bases in the middle. In germline, CDR1 is SGHAT, CDR2 FQNNGV. CDR3 length: 11 residues. The CDR3 DNA reads TGTGCCAGCAGCTTTACGGCTAGAAAGTTCTTC. It translates to CASSFTARKFF.

The V gene is TRBV7-2, the J gene TRBJ2-5, with TRBD1 as a possible D gene (5 bases). The germline CDR1 and CDR2 sequences are SGHTA and FQGNSA. With 5 bases removed from V and 5 bases from J, the gap between germline ends came to 12 bases. The CDR3 runs to 13 residues. The CDR3 bases are TGTGCCAGCAGCCTTAACCCAGGGGAGACCCAGTACTTC. Encoded protein: CASSLNPGETQYF.